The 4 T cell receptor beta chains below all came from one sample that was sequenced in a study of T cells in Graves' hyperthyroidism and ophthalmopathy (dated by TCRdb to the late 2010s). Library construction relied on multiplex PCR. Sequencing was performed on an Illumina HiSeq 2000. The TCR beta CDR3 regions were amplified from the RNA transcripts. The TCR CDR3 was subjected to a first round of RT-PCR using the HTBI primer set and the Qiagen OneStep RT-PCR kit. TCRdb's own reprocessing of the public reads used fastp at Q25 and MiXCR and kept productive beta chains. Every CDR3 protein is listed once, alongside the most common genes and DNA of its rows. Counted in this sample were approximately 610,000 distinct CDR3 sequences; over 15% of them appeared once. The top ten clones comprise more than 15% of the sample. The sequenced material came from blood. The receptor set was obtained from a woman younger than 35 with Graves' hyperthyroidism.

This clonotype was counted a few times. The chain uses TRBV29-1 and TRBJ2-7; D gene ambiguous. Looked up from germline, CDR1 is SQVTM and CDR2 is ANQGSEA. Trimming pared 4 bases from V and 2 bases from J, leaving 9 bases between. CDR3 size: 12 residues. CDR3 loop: CSVVVSAYEQYF. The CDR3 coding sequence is TGCAGCGTTGTTGTCTCAGCCTACGAGCAGTACTTC.

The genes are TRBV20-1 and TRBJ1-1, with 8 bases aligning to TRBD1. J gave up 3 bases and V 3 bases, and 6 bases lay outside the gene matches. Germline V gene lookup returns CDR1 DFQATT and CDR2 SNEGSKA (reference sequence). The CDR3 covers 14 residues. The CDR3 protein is CSASNRGYYTEAFF. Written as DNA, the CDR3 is TGCAGTGCTAGTAACAGGGGGTACTACACTGAAGCTTTCTTT.

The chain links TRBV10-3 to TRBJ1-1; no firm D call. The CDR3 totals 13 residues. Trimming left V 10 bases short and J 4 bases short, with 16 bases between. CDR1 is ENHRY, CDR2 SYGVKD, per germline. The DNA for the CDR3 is TGTGCCAGCGAAGCGGGGTTGAGCACTGAAGCTTTCTTT. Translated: CASEAGLSTEAFF.

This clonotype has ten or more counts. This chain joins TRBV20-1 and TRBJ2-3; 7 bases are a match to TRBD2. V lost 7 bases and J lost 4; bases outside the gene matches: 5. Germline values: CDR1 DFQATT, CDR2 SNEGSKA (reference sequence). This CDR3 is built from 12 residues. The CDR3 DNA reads TGCAGTGGGACTAGTCAGTCAGATACGCAGTATTTT. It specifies CSGTSQSDTQYF.